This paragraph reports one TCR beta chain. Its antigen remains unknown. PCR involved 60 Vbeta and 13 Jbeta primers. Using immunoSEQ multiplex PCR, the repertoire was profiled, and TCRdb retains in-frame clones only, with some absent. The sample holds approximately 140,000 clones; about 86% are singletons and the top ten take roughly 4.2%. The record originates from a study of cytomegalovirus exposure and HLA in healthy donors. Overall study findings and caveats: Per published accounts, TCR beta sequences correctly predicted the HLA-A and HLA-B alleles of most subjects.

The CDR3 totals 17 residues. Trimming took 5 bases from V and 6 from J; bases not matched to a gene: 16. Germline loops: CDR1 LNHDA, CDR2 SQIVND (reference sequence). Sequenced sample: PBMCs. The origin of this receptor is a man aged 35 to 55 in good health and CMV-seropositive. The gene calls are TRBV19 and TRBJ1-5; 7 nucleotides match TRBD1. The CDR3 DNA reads TGTGCCAGTAGTGCCGCCGGGACAGCCGTTCGCCTTCAGCCCCAGCATTTT. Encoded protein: CASSAAGTAVRLQPQHF. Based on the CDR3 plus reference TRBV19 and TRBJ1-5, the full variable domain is DGGITQSPKYLFRKEGQNVTLSCEQNLNHDAMYWYRQDPGQGLRLIYYSQIVNDFQKGDIAEGYSVSREKKESFPLTVTSAQKNPTAFYLCASSAAGTAVRLQPQHFGDGTRLSIL.